This TCR beta chain originates from a study of T cells in women clearing cervical HPV infection. Study at large: Blood came at first lesion visit for cases, post-clearance for controls. Cases' blood sampling followed lesion detection by median about 150 days (90 to 200). Study findings and constraints: Repertoire richness, not evenness, was significantly elevated in CIN3+ cases versus controls.

Profiling relied on immunoSEQ multiplex PCR, and the TCRdb table lists in-frame clones only, not all of them. This table holds 30,000 or so clones. All donors had a single incident cervical HPV16 infection, not prevalent. V was shortened by 6 bases and J by 1 base, with 13 bases between the two germline ends. CDR3 length: 15 amino acids. CDR1 KGHSH and CDR2 LQKENI come from the germline V gene. On this clone: Its antigen is unidentified. Read coverage stops 3 residues before the CDR3 terminus; the germline J gene supplies the remainder. This CDR3 is also generated by other DNA sequences in the sample.

The TCR was taken from a woman aged 18 to 75 with a cervical HPV16 infection that either progressed to CIN3+ or cleared (not recorded which). What was sequenced was blood buffy coat. This sequence joins TRBV18 and TRBJ1-3; D may be TRBD1 (5 bases). The CDR3 loop is CASSPAAGSGNTIYF. The CDR3 DNA, read in part, is TGTGCCAGCTCCCCCGCCGCAGGGTCTGGAAACACC.